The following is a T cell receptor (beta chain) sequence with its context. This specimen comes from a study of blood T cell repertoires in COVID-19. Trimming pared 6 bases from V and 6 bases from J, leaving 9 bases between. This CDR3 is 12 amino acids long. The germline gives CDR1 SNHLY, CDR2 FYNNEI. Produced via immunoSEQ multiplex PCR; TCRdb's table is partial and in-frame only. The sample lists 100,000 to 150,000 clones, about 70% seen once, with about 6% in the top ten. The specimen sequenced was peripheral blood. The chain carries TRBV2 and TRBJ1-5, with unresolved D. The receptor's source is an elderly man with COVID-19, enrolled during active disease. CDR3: CASSGQAQPQHF. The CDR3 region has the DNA TGTGCCAGCAGCGGTCAGGCTCAGCCCCAGCATTTT.